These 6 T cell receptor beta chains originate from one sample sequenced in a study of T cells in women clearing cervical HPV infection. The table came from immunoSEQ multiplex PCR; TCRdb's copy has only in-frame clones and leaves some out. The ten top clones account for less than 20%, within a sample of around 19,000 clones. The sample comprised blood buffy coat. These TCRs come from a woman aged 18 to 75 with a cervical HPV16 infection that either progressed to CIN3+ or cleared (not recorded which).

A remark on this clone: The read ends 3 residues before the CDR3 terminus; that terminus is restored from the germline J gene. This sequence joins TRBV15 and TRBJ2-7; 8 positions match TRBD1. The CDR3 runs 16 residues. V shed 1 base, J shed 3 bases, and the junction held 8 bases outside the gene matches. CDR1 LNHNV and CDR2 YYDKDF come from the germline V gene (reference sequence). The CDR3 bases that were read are TGTGCCACCAGCAGAGCTGTCGGGACAGGAGGCTACGAG. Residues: CATSRAVGTGGYE. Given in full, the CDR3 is CATSRAVGTGGYEQYF.

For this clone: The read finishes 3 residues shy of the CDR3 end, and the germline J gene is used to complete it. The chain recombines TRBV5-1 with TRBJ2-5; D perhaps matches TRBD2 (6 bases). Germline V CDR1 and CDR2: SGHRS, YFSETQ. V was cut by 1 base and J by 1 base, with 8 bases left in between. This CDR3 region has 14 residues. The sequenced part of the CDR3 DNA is TGCGCCAGCAGCTTGTGGGACTCCCAAGAGACC. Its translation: CASSLWDSQET. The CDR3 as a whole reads CASSLWDSQETQYF.

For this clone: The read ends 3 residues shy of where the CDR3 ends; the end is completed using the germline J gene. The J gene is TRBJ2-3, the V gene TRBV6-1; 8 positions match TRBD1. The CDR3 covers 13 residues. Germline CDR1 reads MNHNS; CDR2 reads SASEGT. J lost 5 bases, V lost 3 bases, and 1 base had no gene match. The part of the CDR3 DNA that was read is TGTGCCAGCAGTGATGGGACAGGAGATACG. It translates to CASSDGTGDT. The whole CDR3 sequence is CASSDGTGDTQYF.

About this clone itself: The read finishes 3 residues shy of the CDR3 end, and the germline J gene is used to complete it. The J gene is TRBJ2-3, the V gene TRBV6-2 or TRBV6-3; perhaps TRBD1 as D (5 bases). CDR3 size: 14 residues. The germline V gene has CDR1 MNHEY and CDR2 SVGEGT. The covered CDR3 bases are TGTGCCAGCAGCTCGGGTCGTCCGACAGTAACG. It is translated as CASSSGRPTVT. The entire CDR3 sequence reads CASSSGRPTVTQYF.

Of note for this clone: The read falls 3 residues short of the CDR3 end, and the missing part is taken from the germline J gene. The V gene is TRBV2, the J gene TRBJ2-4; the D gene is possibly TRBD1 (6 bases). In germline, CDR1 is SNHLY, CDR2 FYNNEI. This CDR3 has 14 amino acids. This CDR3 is CASSEDRRQGGQYF. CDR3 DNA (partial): TGTGCCAGCAGTGAAGACAGGCGTCAAGGGGGT.

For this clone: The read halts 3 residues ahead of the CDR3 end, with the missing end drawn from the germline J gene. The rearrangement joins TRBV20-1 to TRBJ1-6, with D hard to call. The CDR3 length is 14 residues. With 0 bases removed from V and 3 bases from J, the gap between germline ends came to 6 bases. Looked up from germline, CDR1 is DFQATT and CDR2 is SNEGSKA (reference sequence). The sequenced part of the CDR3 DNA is TGCAGTGCTAGAGAAACGGGCTATAATTCACCC. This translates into CSARETGYNSP. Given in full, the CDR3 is CSARETGYNSPLHF.